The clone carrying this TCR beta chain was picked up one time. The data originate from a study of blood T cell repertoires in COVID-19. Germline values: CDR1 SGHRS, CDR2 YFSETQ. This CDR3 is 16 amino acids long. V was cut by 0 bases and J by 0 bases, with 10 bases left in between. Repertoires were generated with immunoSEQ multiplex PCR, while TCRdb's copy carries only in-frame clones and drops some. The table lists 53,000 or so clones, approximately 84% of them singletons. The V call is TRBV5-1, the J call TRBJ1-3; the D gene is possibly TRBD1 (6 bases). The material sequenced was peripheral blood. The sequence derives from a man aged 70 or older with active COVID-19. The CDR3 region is CASSLAGQHSGNTIYF. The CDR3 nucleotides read TGCGCCAGCAGCTTGGCCGGACAGCACTCTGGAAACACCATATATTTT.